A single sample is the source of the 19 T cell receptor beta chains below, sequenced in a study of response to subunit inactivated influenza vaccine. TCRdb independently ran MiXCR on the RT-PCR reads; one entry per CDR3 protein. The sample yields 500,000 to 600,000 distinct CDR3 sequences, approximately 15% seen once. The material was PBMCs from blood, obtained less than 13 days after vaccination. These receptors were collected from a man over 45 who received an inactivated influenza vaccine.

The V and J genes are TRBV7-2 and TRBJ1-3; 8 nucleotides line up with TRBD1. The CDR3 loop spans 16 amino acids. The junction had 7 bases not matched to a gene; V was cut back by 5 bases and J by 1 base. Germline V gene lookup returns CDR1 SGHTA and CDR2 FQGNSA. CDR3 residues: CASSRTGGISGNTIYF. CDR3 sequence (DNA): TGTGCCAGCAGCCGAACAGGGGGGATATCTGGAAACACCATATATTTT. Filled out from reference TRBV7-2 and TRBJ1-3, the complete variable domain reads GAGVSQSPSNKVTEKGKDVELRCDPISGHTALYWYRQSLGQGLEFLIYFQGNSAPDKSGLPSDRFSAERTGGSVSTLTIQRTQQEDSAVYLCASSRTGGISGNTIYFGEGSWLTVV.

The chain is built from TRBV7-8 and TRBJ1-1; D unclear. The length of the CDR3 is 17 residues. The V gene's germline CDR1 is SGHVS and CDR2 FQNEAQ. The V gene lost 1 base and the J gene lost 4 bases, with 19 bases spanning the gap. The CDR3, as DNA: TGTGCCAGCAGCTTAGGAATTCCCTCAGGAGGAGGCACTGAAGCTTTCTTT. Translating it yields CASSLGIPSGGGTEAFF.

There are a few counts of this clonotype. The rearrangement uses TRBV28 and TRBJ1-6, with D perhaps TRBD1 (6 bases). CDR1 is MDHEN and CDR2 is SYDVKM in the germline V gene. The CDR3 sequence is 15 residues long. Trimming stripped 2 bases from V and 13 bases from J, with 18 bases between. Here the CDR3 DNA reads TGTGCCAGCAGTTTACACAGGGAGTATGAAGGTCCCCTCCACTTT. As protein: CASSLHREYEGPLHF.

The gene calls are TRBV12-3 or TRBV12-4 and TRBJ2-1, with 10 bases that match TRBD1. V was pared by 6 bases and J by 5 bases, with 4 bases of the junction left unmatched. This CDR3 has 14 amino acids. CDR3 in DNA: TGTGCCAGCAGGTGGACAGGGGGGGACAATGAGCAGTTCTTC. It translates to CASRWTGGDNEQFF.

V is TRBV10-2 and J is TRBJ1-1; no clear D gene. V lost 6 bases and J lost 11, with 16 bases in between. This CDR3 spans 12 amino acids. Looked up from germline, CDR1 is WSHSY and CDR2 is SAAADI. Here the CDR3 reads CASRGGQYWAFF. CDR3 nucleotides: TGCGCCAGCAGGGGAGGGCAGTATTGGGCTTTCTTT.

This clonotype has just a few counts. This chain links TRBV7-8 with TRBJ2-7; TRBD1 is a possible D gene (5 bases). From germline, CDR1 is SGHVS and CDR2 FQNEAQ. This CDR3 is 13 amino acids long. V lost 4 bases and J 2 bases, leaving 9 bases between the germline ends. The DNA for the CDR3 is TGTGCCAGCAGCTCGGACACAACCTACGAGCAGTACTTC. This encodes CASSSDTTYEQYF.

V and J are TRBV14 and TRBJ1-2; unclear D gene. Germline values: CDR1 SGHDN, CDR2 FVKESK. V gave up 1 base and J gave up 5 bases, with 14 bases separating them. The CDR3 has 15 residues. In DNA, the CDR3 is TGTGCCAGCAGCCAAGGTCAAGCGGATGGGTATGGCTACACCTTC. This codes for CASSQGQADGYGYTF.

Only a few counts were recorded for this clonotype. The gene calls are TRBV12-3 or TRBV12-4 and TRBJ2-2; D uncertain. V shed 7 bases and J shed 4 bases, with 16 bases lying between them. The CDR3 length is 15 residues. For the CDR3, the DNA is TGTGCCAGCATAGGGTCAGCCGAATCCACCGGGGAGCTGTTTTTT. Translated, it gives CASIGSAESTGELFF.

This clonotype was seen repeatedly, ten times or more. Here the CDR3 DNA reads TGTGCCAGCAGCATTGGGGGGAGAGGCGAGTACCGCTCCGAGCAGTACTTC. Protein: CASSIGGRGEYRSEQYF. The rearrangement joins TRBV7-8 to TRBJ2-7; weak D call: TRBD2 (6 bases). Trimming stripped 5 bases from V and 6 bases from J, with 26 bases between. CDR1 is SGHVS and CDR2 is FQNEAQ in the germline V gene. The CDR3 runs to 17 residues.

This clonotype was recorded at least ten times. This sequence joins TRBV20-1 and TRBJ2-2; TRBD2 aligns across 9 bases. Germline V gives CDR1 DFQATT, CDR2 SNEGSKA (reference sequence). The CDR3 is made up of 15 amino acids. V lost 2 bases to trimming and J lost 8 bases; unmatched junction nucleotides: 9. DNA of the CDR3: TGCAGTGCTAGAAGAAGCGGGGGGAAGGCGGGGGAGCTGTTTTTT. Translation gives CSARRSGGKAGELFF.

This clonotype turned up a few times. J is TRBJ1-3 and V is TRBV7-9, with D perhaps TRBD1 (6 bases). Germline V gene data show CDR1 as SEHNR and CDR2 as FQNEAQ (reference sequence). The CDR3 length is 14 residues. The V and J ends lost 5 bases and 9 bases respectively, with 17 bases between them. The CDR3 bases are TGTGCCAGCAGCCTGGACAGATATGGATCCACCATATATTTT. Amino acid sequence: CASSLDRYGSTIYF.

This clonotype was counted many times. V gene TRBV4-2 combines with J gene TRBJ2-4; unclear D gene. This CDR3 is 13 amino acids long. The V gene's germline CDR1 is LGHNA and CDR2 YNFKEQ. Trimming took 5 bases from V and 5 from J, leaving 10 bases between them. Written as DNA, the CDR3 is TGTGCCAGCAGCTCCCCCACCCAAAACATTCAGTACTTC. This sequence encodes CASSSPTQNIQYF.

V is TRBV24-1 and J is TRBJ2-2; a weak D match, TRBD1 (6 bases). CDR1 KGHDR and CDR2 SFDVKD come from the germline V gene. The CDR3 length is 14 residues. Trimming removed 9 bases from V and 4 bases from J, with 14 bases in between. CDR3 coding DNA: TGTGCCACCCGAAATACACAGGGCACCGGGGAGCTGTTTTTT. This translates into CATRNTQGTGELFF.

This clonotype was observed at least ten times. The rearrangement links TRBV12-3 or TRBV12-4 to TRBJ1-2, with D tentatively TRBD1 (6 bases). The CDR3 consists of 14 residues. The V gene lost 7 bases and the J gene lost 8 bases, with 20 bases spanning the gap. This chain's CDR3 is CASTITGTSRGYTF. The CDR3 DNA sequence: TGTGCCAGCACCATTACAGGGACCTCTAGGGGCTACACCTTC.

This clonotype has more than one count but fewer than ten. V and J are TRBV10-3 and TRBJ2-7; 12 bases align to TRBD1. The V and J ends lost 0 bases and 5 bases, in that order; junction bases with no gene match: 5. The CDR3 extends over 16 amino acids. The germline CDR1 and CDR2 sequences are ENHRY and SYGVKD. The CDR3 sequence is CAISESTGTGGNEQYF. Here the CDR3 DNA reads TGTGCCATCAGTGAGTCTACAGGGACAGGGGGCAACGAGCAGTACTTC.

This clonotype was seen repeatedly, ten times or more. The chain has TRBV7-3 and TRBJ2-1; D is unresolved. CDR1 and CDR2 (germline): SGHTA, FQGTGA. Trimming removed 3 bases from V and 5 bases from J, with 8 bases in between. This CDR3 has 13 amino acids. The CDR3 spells CASSLSRNNEQFF. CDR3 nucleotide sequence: TGTGCCAGCAGCTTGAGTAGGAACAATGAGCAGTTCTTC.

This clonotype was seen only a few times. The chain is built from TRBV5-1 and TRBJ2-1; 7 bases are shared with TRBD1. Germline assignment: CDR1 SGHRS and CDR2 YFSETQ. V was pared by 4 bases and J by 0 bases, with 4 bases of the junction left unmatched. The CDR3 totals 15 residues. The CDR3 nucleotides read TGCGCCAGCAGCCAACAGGGGAGCTCCTACAATGAGCAGTTCTTC. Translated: CASSQQGSSYNEQFF.

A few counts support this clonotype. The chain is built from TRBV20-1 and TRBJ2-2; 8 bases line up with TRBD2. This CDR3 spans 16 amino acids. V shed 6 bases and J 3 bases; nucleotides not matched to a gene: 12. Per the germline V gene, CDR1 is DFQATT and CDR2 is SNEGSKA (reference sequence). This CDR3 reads CSAIALGLGDTGELFF. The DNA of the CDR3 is TGCAGTGCCATAGCGTTGGGACTAGGGGACACCGGGGAGCTGTTTTTT.

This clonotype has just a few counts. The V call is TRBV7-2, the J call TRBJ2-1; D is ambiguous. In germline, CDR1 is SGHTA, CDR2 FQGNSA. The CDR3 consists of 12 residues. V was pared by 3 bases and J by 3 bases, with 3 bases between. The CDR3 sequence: CASSFIYNEQFF. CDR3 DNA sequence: TGTGCCAGCAGCTTTATCTACAATGAGCAGTTCTTC.